The rows below give T cell receptor beta chains drawn from one sample of a study of blood T cells in healthy people across ages. TCRdb ran MiXCR on the 5' RACE reads and lists one entry per CDR3 protein. The repertoire includes almost 1 million distinct CDR3 sequences, roughly half of them detected once, and 20% to 25% sits in the top ten. Sequenced input: blood. These receptors all stem from an older woman in good health. Each CDR3 is given with its conserved first and last residue. D genes are given only for firm matches. Rows give clone size only sometimes, using once, few, many, or a class for an expanded clone.

cdr3_aa cdr3_nt j_call clone_size d_call v_call
CASSSLGAGETQYF TGTGCCAGCAGTTCACTGGGGGCAGGAGAGACCCAGTACTTC TRBJ2-5 few - TRBV7-2
CASSYRPTGDYLGANVLTF TGTGCCAGCAGTTATCGACCCACAGGGGACTATTTGGGGGCCAACGTCCTGACTTTC TRBJ2-6 once - TRBV28
CASSPLAGVIYEQYF TGTGCCAGCAGCCCGCTAGCGGGAGTCATCTACGAGCAGTACTTC TRBJ2-7 few TRBD2 TRBV7-3
CASSQVGEVDKQYF TGTGCCAGCAGCCAAGTAGGGGAGGTAGATAAGCAGTACTTC TRBJ2-7 - - TRBV4-2
CAIDEGVGYEQYF TGTGCCATCGATGAGGGTGTCGGCTACGAGCAGTACTTC TRBJ2-7 - - TRBV10-3
CASSHHPGTSGSYEQFF TGTGCCAGCAGCCACCACCCGGGGACTAGCGGGAGTTATGAGCAGTTCTTC TRBJ2-1 - TRBD2 TRBV28
CASSIVGRPMGAFF TGTGCCAGCAGCATAGTGGGACGGCCTATGGGAGCTTTCTTT TRBJ1-1 - - TRBV14
CASGTYNEQFF TGTGCCAGCGGGACCTACAATGAGCAGTTCTTC TRBJ2-1 - - TRBV27
CASSHKGGYEQYF TGTGCCAGCAGCCATAAAGGCGGTTACGAGCAGTACTTC TRBJ2-7 many - TRBV7-2
CASSSPGQHYEQYF TGTGCCAGCAGCTCGCCGGGACAGCACTACGAGCAGTACTTC TRBJ2-7 - TRBD1 TRBV3-1
CSARKRLAGVINEQFF TGCAGTGCTAGGAAGCGACTAGCGGGAGTAATAAATGAGCAGTTCTTC TRBJ2-1 - TRBD2 TRBV20-1
CASMADTQYF TGTGCCAGCATGGCAGATACGCAGTATTTT TRBJ2-3 - - TRBV6-2/TRBV6-3
CASSPRGAENSPLHF TGTGCCAGCAGCCCAAGGGGAGCAGAGAATTCACCCCTCCACTTT TRBJ1-6 - - TRBV3-1
CASSLITTEQFF TGTGCCAGCAGCTTAATTACGACTGAGCAGTTCTTC TRBJ2-1 - - TRBV7-2
CASSYREVSDTQYF TGTGCCAGCAGTTACCGGGAGGTATCAGATACGCAGTATTTT TRBJ2-3 few TRBD2 TRBV6-5
CASSGPGITQYF TGTGCCAGCAGCGGACCGGGGATTACGCAGTATTTT TRBJ2-3 - - TRBV7-8
CSVLQGNGGNTEAFF TGCAGTGTTCTCCAGGGAAACGGAGGGAACACTGAAGCTTTCTTT TRBJ1-1 - - TRBV20-1
CASSYSTGLGGYTF TGTGCCAGCAGTTACTCGACAGGTCTCGGGGGCTACACCTTC TRBJ1-2 - - TRBV6-5
CSIDSGAGRSYEQYF TGCAGCATTGACAGTGGGGCCGGGAGGTCCTACGAGCAGTACTTC TRBJ2-7 - TRBD2 TRBV29-1
CASSPLPGLPYEQYF TGTGCCAGCAGCCCCTTACCGGGACTACCTTACGAGCAGTACTTC TRBJ2-7 few TRBD2 TRBV7-3
CSTRTQDEAFF TGCAGTACTAGGACACAGGATGAAGCTTTCTTT TRBJ1-1 - - TRBV29-1
CASSELGSGSSYEQYF TGTGCCAGCAGTGAATTGGGCTCCGGTAGCTCCTACGAGCAGTACTTC TRBJ2-7 - - TRBV2
CASSHRTFSDIQSYEQYF TGTGCCAGCAGCCACCGCACTTTTTCGGACATACAATCCTACGAGCAGTACTTC TRBJ2-7 - - TRBV6-2/TRBV6-3
CASSYSTGGSYNEQFF TGTGCCAGCAGTTACTCGACGGGAGGGTCCTACAATGAGCAGTTCTTC TRBJ2-1 many TRBD2 TRBV6-5
CAWSVQGSLFTKNIQYF TGTGCCTGGAGTGTACAAGGATCTCTATTCACCAAAAACATTCAGTACTTC TRBJ2-4 - - TRBV30
CASSPRGAGGNEQFF TGTGCCAGCAGTCCCCGGGGAGCAGGTGGGAATGAGCAGTTCTTT TRBJ2-1 - - TRBV27
CASSSENPWSNQPQHF TGTGCCAGCAGCTCCGAGAACCCTTGGAGCAATCAGCCCCAGCATTTT TRBJ1-5 - - TRBV7-2
CASSLDSGSFNEQFF TGCGCCAGCAGCTTGGATAGCGGGAGTTTTAATGAGCAGTTCTTC TRBJ2-1 - TRBD2 TRBV5-1
CASSDTTGQPQHF TGTGCCAGCAGCGACACCACGGGGCAGCCCCAGCATTTT TRBJ1-5 - - TRBV3-1
CASSSGTSGSSTQYF TGTGCCAGCAGTTCCGGGACTAGCGGGAGTAGTACGCAGTATTTT TRBJ2-3 few TRBD2 TRBV27
CASSFVQSSTDTQYF TGTGCCAGCAGCTTTGTTCAATCTAGCACAGATACGCAGTATTTT TRBJ2-3 - - TRBV5-4
CASSLLAGGRHEQFF TGTGCCAGCAGCTTACTAGCGGGAGGCAGGCATGAGCAGTTCTTC TRBJ2-1 once TRBD2 TRBV2
CASSEVNGPQGPTEAFF TGTGCCAGCAGTGAAGTAAATGGCCCACAGGGTCCCACTGAAGCTTTCTTT TRBJ1-1 - - TRBV6-1
CAISESGAGDEQYF TGTGCCATCAGTGAGTCGGGAGCAGGAGACGAGCAGTACTTC TRBJ2-7 - - TRBV10-3
CASSQDSGTGLYEQYF TGCGCCAGCAGCCAAGACTCGGGGACAGGGCTCTACGAGCAGTACTTC TRBJ2-7 few TRBD1 TRBV4-3
CASSQDLGGEQYF TGTGCCAGCAGCCAAGACTTAGGCGGGGAGCAGTATTTT TRBJ2-3 few - TRBV3-1
CAISELVNNEQYF TGTGCCATCAGTGAGCTAGTCAACAATGAGCAGTACTTC TRBJ2-7 - - TRBV10-3
CASGSDEQYF TGTGCCAGCGGTTCGGACGAGCAGTACTTC TRBJ2-7 few - TRBV7-2
CSASLAGSRETQYF TGCAGTGCTAGCTTAGCGGGAAGTAGAGAGACCCAGTACTTC TRBJ2-5 - TRBD2 TRBV20-1
CASSSDREESYNSPLHF TGTGCCAGCAGCTCGGACAGGGAAGAATCCTATAATTCACCCCTCCACTTT TRBJ1-6 - TRBD1 TRBV7-9
CASSVEGGGGEKLFF TGTGCCAGCAGCGTAGAGGGGGGCGGTGGTGAAAAACTGTTTTTT TRBJ1-4 - - TRBV9
CASRPPGQGSYEQYF TGTGCCAGCAGACCCCCGGGACAGGGTTCCTACGAGCAGTACTTC TRBJ2-7 - TRBD1 TRBV28
CSAATSWETQYF TGCAGTGCCGCGACTAGCTGGGAGACCCAGTACTTC TRBJ2-5 - TRBD2 TRBV20-1
CASSLLLREETQYF TGTGCCAGCAGTTTACTGCTCAGGGAGGAGACCCAGTACTTC TRBJ2-5 few - TRBV28
CASSLDAGTGGSRQPQHF TGTGCCAGCAGCTTAGATGCCGGGACAGGGGGCAGTCGGCAGCCCCAGCATTTT TRBJ1-5 - TRBD1 TRBV11-2
CASSLGLVGDTQYF TGTGCCAGCAGCCTCGGACTAGTTGGGGATACGCAGTATTTT TRBJ2-3 many TRBD2 TRBV6-2/TRBV6-3
CATTSSYEQYF TGTGCCACCACAAGCTCCTACGAGCAGTACTTC TRBJ2-7 - - TRBV7-9
CASRKAGDNEKLFF TGCGCCAGCAGGAAAGCAGGGGATAATGAAAAACTGTTTTTT TRBJ1-4 - - TRBV4-1
CASSREAGAKNIQYF TGTGCCAGCAGCCGTGAGGCCGGGGCCAAAAACATTCAGTACTTC TRBJ2-4 - - TRBV7-2
CASSLAASENNEQFF TGTGCCAGCAGCTTAGCGGCTAGCGAGAATAATGAGCAGTTCTTC TRBJ2-1 - - TRBV7-8
CASSLQTIAGGPINDPDTQYF TGTGCCAGCAGTTTACAAACGATAGCGGGAGGGCCCATAAATGACCCAGATACGCAGTATTTT TRBJ2-3 few TRBD2 TRBV28
CSASQGAIASYNSPLHF TGCAGTGCTTCACAGGGGGCGATAGCTTCCTATAATTCACCCCTCCACTTT TRBJ1-6 - TRBD1 TRBV20-1
CSASPFTGGSYNEQFF TGCAGTGCTAGTCCCTTTACGGGAGGATCCTACAATGAGCAGTTCTTC TRBJ2-1 - TRBD2 TRBV20-1
CATSRGQGVTYEQYF TGTGCCACCAGCAGAGGACAGGGGGTTACCTACGAGCAGTACTTC TRBJ2-7 once TRBD1 TRBV15